This T cell receptor (beta chain) was profiled in a study of blood T cells in healthy people across ages. This clonotype was detected only a few times. Through a sample-barcoded 5' primer and a J-beta primer mix, a second PCR was run for roughly 6 to 12 cycles. TCRdb processed the 5' RACE reads anew with MiXCR; each CDR3 protein has one entry. The sample consists of 500,000 to 550,000 distinct CDR3 sequences, approximately 25% of them appearing once. The ends were cut back, 1 base at V and 0 bases at J, with 13 bases in the middle. The CDR3 is 17 residues long. Germline V gene lookup returns CDR1 SEHNR and CDR2 FQNEAQ (reference sequence). Another study also made use of these data, one on T cells of mothers and their children.

The sequencing input was blood. The chain recombines TRBV7-9 with TRBJ2-1; D might be TRBD1 (6 bases). The receptor was isolated from a boy younger than 18 in good health. The CDR3, as DNA: TGTGCCAGCAGCTTAGAGGCGAGGGACATCTCCTACAATGAGCAGTTCTTC. Amino acid sequence: CASSLEARDISYNEQFF.